This entry lists 7 T cell receptor beta chains sequenced from one sample in a study of TET2 disruption in CD19-targeted CAR T cells. Assay: immunoSEQ multiplex PCR; the TCRdb copy retains only in-frame clones and omits some. Seen in this sample are 20,000 to 30,000 clones; the ten most common clones hold under 2.5%. The treatment was: autologous CTL019 cells: CD19 CAR with 4-1BB and CD3 zeta domains. Their antigens remain unidentified. The specimen was CD8- CAR+ T cells sorted from cultured blood T cells, collected for CD19 CAR T cell therapy. Subset meaning: CD8-negative CAR-positive T cells from the infusion product. These TCRs come from a man in his sixties or seventies with chronic lymphocytic leukemia.

In regard to this clone: The read ends 3 residues before the CDR3 terminus; that terminus is restored from the germline J gene. This chain joins TRBV7-9 and TRBJ2-3; D is undetermined. This CDR3 comprises 13 residues. CDR1 is SEHNR, CDR2 FQNEAQ, per germline (reference sequence). CDR3 in amino acids: CASSLGLSEAQYF. The sequenced CDR3 bases are TGTGCCAGCAGCTTAGGGCTCTCAGAGGCG.

Details on this clone: The CDR3 end is not reached by the read, which stops 3 residues before it; the germline J gene fills it in. This chain uses TRBV7-9 with TRBJ2-4; D gene unclear. Germline V gives CDR1 SEHNR, CDR2 FQNEAQ (reference sequence). The CDR3 is 13 residues long. CDR3 DNA (partial): TGTGCCAGCAGCTTCGGTGGGCCAGATGGT. It translates to CASSFGGPDG. The full CDR3 protein is CASSFGGPDGQYF.

Concerning this clone itself: The CDR3 extends 3 residues past the end of the read, so its final part is completed from the germline J gene. The rearrangement links TRBV5-4 to TRBJ1-5, with D perhaps matching TRBD1 (6 bases). The CDR3 runs 13 residues. V lost 4 bases, J lost 9 bases, and 14 bases lay in between. The germline gives CDR1 SGHNT, CDR2 YYREEE (reference sequence). CDR3 sequence: CASSAGQLGPQHF. The CDR3 DNA, read in part, is TGTGCCAGCAGCGCTGGACAGTTAGGGCCC. Full variable domain (rest looked up from reference TRBV5-4 and TRBJ1-5): ETGVTQSPTHLIKTRGQQVTLRCSSQSGHNTVSWYQQALGQGPQFIFQYYREEENGRGNFPPRFSGLQFPNYSSELNVNALELDDSALYLCASSAGQLGPQHFGDGTRLSIL.

In regard to this clone: The sequence runs out 3 residues before the end of the CDR3; the remainder is reconstructed from the germline J gene. This rearrangement joins TRBV20-1 to TRBJ2-3, with 13 bases identical to TRBD2. The CDR3 extends over 16 amino acids. J lost 5 bases, V lost 4 bases, and 9 bases had no gene match. CDR1 is DFQATT and CDR2 is SNEGSKA in the germline V gene (reference sequence). The CDR3 loop is CSAKILAGGPRDTQYF. The CDR3 DNA, read in part, is TGCAGTGCTAAGATACTAGCGGGGGGGCCGAGAGATACG.

As regards this clone: The DNA ends 3 residues before the CDR3 does, and the rest of the CDR3 is filled in from the germline J gene. This sequence joins TRBV5-1 and TRBJ2-1; the D gene is possibly TRBD1 (5 bases). CDR3 size: 12 residues. V was pared by 6 bases and J by 7 bases, with 11 bases between. Germline CDR1 is SGHRS and CDR2 is YFSETQ. The CDR3: CASKDSGNEQFF. Partial CDR3 DNA: TGCGCCAGCAAAGACAGTGGGAATGAG.

With respect to this clone: The read ends 3 residues shy of where the CDR3 ends; the end is completed using the germline J gene. V usage is TRBV28 and J usage is TRBJ2-7; D uncertain. V was clipped by 2 bases and J by 3 bases, with 5 bases between them. Germline-derived CDR1 and CDR2 are MDHEN and SYDVKM. CDR3 length equals 12 residues. The CDR3 sequence: CASSLQNYEQYF. The sequenced CDR3 bases are TGTGCCAGCAGTTTACAAAACTACGAG.

Details on this clone: The read comes to an end 3 residues before the CDR3 does, leaving the germline J gene to fill in the end. The rearrangement links TRBV30 to TRBJ2-5, with 7 bases lining up with TRBD1. This CDR3 has 12 amino acids. Germline lookup yields CDR1 GTSNPN and CDR2 SVGIG (reference sequence). Unmatched junction bases numbered 7, after V lost 7 bases and J lost 5 bases. CDR3 loop: CAFKGASETQYF. The DNA read from the CDR3 is TGTGCCTTTAAGGGGGCAAGTGAGACC.